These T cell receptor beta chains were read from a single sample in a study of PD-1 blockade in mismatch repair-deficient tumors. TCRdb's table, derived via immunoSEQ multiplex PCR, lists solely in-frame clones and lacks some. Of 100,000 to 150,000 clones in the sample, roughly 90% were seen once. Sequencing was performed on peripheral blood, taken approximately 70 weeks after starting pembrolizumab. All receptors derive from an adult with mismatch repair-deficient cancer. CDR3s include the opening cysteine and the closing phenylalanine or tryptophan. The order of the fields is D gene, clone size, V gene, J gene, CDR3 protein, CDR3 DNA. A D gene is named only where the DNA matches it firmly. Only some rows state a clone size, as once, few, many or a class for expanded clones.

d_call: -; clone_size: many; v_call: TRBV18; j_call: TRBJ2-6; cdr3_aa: CASSPTASGANVLTF; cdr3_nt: TGTGCCAGCTCACCAACAGCCTCGGGGGCCAACGTCCTGACTTTC
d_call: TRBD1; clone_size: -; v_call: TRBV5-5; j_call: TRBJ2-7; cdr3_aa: CASSLPGQGRYEQYF; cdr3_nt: TGTGCCAGCAGCTTACCGGGACAGGGTCGCTACGAGCAGTACTTC
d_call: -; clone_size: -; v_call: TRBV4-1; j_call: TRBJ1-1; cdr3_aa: CASSQEPGDWTEAFF; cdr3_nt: TGCGCCAGCAGCCAAGAGCCCGGGGACTGGACTGAAGCTTTCTTT
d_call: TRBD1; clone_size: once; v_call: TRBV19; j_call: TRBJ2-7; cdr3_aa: CASSPLDRGPYEQYF; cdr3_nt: TGTGCCAGTAGTCCTCTGGACAGGGGCCCCTACGAGCAGTACTTC
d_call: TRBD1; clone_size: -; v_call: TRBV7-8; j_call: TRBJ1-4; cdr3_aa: CASGDVGTGRVTNEKLFF; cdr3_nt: TGTGCCAGCGGCGATGTCGGGACAGGGCGGGTGACGAATGAAAAACTGTTTTTT
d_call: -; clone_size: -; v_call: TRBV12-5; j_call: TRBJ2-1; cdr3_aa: CASGEDVNEQFF; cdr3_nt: TGTGCTAGTGGTGAAGACGTCAATGAGCAGTTCTTC
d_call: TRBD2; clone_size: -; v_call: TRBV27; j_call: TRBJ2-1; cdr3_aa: CASSEGTSGYNEQFF; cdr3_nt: TGTGCCAGCAGCGAAGGGACTAGCGGATACAATGAGCAGTTCTTC
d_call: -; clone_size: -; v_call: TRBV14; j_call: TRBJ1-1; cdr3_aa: CASSNTRNTEAFF; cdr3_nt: TGTGCCAGCAGCAATACTCGGAACACTGAAGCTTTCTTT
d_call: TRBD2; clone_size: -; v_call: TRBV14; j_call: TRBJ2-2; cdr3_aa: CASSLRLAANTGELFF; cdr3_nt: TGTGCCAGCAGCCTCCGACTAGCGGCGAACACCGGGGAGCTGTTTTTT
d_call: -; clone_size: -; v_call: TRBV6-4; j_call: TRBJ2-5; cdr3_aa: CASSLSYPGCQETQYF; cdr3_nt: TGTGCCAGCAGCCTCTCCTATCCAGGGTGCCAAGAGACCCAGTACTTC
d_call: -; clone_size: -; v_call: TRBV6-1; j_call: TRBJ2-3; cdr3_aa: CASSASAYRTDTQYF; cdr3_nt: TGTGCCAGCAGTGCTTCGGCTTATCGCACAGATACGCAGTATTTT
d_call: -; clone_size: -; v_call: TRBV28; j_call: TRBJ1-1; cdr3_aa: CASSFMQRQMNTEAFF; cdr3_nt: TGTGCCAGCAGTTTTATGCAGCGACAGATGAACACTGAAGCTTTCTTT
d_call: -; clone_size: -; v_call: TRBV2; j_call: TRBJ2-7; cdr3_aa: CASYSDGYYYEQYF; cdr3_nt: TGTGCCAGCTATTCGGATGGGTACTACTACGAGCAGTACTTC
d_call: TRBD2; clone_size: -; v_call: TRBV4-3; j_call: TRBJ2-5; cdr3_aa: CASSQGGLHQETQYF; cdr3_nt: TGCGCCAGCAGCCAAGGGGGACTACACCAAGAGACCCAGTACTTC
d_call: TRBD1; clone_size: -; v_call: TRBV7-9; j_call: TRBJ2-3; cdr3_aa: CASSYDRGDTQYF; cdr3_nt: TGTGCCAGCAGCTATGACAGGGGAGATACGCAGTATTTT
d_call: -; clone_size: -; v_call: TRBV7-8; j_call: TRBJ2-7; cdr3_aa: CASSFNYYEQYF; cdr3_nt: TGTGCCAGCAGCTTTAACTACTACGAGCAGTACTTC
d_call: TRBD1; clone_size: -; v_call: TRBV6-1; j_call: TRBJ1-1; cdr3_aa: CASSETPGGRTEAFF; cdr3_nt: TGTGCCAGCAGTGAAACTCCAGGGGGCAGGACTGAAGCTTTCTTT
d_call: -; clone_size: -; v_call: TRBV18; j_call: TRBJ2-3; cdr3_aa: CASSPSSDTQYF; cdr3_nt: TGTGCCAGCTCACCATCCTCAGATACGCAGTATTTT
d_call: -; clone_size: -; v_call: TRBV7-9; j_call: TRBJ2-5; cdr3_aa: CASSPRLVHLETQYF; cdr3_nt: TGTGCCAGCAGCCCAAGACTAGTTCACTTGGAGACCCAGTACTTC
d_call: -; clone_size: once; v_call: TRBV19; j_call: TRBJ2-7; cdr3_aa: CASRSNLGGPGEQYF; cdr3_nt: TGTGCCAGTAGGAGCAATTTGGGGGGGCCGGGTGAGCAGTACTTC
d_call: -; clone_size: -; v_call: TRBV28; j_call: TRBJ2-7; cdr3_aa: CASSLTLERPTYEQYF; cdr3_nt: TGTGCCAGCAGTTTAACTCTAGAAAGACCCACCTACGAGCAGTACTTC
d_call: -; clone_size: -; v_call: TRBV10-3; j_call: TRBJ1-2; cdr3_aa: CAISERAPDYGYTF; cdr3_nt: TGTGCCATCAGTGAGCGTGCCCCTGACTATGGCTACACCTTC
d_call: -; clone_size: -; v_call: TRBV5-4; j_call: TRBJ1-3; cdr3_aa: CASSSGQTANTIYF; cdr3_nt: TGTGCCAGCAGCTCCGGACAGACTGCAAACACCATATATTTT
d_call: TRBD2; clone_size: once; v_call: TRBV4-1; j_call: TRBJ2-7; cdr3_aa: CASSQVSGRARYEQYF; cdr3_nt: TGCGCCAGCAGCCAAGTTAGCGGGAGGGCCCGCTACGAGCAGTACTTC
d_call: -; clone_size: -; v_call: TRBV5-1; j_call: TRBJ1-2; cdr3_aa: CASSLAGGDGYTF; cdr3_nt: TGCGCCAGCAGCTTGGCCGGGGGAGATGGCTACACCTTC
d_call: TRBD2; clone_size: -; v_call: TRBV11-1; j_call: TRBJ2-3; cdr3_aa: CASSFPRASGDVSTDTQYF; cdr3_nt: TGTGCCAGCAGCTTCCCGCGGGCTAGCGGAGATGTTAGCACAGATACGCAGTATTTT
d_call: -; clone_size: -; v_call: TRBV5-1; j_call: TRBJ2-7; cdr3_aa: CASSLGGFSYEQYF; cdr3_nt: TGCGCCAGCAGCTTGGGGGGATTTTCCTACGAGCAGTACTTC
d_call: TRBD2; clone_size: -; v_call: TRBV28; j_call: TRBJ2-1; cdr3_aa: CASSPARSGVAGGRNEQFF; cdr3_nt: TGTGCCAGCAGCCCCGCCCGCAGCGGGGTGGCGGGAGGACGGAATGAGCAGTTCTTC